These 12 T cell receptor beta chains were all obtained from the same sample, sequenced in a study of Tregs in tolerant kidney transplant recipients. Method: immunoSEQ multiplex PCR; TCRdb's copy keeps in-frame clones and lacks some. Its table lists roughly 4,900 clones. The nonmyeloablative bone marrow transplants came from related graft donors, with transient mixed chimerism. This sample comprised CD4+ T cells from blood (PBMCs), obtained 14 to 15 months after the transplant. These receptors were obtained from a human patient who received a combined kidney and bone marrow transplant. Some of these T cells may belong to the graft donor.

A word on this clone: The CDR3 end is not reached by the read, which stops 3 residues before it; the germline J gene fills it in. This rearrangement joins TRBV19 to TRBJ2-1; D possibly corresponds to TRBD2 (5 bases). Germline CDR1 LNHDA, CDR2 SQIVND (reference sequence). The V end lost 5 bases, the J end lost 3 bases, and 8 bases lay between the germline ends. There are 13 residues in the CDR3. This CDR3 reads CASSEDFYNEQFF. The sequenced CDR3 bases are TGTGCCAGTAGTGAGGACTTCTACAATGAG.

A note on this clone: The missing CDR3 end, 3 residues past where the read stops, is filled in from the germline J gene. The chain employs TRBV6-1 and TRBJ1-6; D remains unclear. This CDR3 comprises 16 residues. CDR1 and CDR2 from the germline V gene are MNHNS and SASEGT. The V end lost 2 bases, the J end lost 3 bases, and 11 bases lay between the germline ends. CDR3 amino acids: CASSEMLVLYNSPLHF. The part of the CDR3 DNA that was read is TGTGCCAGCAGTGAAATGTTAGTGCTCTATAATTCACCC.

The CDR3 here is CSAPDSYTDTQYF. The DNA read from the CDR3 is TGCAGTGCGCCGGACAGCTACACAGATACG. The chain has TRBV20-1 and TRBJ2-3; a weak D match, TRBD1 (6 bases). The observed sequence ends 3 residues before the CDR3 terminus, with the missing tail filled in from the germline J gene. The V end lost 6 bases, the J end lost 2 bases, and 12 bases lay between the germline ends. The CDR3 spans 13 residues. Germline assignment: CDR1 DFQATT and CDR2 SNEGSKA (reference sequence).

The part of the CDR3 DNA that was read is TGTGCCAGCAGTTACTCTGGGCTCGGGGAG. This encodes CASSYSGLGE. The full-length CDR3 reads as CASSYSGLGELFF. The rearrangement uses TRBV6-2 or TRBV6-3 and TRBJ2-2, with unresolved D. Read coverage stops 3 residues before the CDR3 terminus; the germline J gene supplies the remainder. The CDR3 extends over 13 amino acids. Germline V gene sequence: CDR1 MNHEY, CDR2 SVGEGT. V dropped 0 bases and J dropped 7 bases, with 6 bases sitting between them.

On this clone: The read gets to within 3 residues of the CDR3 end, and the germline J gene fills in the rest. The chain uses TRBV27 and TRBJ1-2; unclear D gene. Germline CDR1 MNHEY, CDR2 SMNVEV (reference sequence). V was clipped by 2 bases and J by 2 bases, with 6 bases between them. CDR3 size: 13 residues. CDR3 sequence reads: CASSLQKNYGYTF. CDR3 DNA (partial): TGTGCCAGCAGTTTACAGAAGAACTATGGC.

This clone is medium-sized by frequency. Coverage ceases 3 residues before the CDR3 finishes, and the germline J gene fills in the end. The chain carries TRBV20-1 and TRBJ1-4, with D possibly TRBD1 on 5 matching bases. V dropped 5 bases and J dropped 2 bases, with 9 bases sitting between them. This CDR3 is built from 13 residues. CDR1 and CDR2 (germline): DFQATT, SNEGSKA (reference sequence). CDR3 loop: CSASGRTNEKLFF. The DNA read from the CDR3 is TGCAGTGCTTCAGGGAGGACTAATGAAAAA.

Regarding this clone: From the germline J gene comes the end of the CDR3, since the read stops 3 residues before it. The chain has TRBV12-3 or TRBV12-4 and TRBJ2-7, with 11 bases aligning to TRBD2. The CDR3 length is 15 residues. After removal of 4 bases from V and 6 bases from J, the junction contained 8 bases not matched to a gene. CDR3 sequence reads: CASSWTSGRPSEQYF. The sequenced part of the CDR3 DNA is TGTGCCAGCAGTTGGACTAGCGGGCGTCCATCCGAG.

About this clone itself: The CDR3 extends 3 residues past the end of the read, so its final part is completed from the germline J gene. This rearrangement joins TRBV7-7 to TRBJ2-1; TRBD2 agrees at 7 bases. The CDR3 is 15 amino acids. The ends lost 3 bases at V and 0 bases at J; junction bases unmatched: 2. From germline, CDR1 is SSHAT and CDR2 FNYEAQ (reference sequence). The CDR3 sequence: CASSFSGGSYNEQFF. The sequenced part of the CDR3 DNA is TGTGCCAGCAGCTTTTCGGGGGGCTCCTACAATGAG.

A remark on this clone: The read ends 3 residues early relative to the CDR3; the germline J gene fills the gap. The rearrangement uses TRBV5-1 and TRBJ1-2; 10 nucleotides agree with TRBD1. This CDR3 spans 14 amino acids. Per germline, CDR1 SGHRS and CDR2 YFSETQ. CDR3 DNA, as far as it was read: TGCGCCAGCAGCCCGGGACAGGGGTTCAGGGGC. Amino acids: CASSPGQGFRG. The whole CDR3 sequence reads CASSPGQGFRGYTF.

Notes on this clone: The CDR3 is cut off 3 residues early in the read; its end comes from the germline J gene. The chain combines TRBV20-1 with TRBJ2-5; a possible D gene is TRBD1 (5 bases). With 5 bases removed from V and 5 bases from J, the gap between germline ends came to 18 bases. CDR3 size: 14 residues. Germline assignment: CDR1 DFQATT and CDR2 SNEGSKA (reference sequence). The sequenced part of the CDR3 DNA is TGCAGTGCTCGCAGGGCCCAGCGCGTTGAGACC. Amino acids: CSARRAQRVET. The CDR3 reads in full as CSARRAQRVETQYF.

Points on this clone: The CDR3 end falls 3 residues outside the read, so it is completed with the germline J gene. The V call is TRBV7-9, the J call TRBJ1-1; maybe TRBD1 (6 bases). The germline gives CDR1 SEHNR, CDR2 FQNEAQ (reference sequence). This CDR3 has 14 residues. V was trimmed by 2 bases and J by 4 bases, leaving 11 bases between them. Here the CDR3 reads CASSLNRVGTEAFF. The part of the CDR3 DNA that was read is TGTGCCAGCAGCTTAAACAGGGTGGGCACTGAA.

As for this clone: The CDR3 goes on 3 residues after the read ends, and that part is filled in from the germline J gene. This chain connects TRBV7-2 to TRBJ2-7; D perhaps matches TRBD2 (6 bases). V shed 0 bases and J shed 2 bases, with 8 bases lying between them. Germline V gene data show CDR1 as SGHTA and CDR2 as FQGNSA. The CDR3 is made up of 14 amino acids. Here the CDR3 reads CASSLAGLPYEQYF. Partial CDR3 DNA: TGTGCCAGCAGCTTAGCTGGACTACCCTACGAG.